The subject of this entry is one T cell receptor beta chain. Trimming removed 6 bases from V and 5 bases from J; junction bases left unmatched: 4. Germline V lookup: CDR1 SNHLY, CDR2 FYNNEI. This CDR3 is built from 15 residues. The PCR had 60 Vbeta and 13 Jbeta primers. Profiled with immunoSEQ multiplex PCR; TCRdb holds only in-frame clones, not every one. The table has about 110,000 clones, around 78% seen once. The data stem from a study of cytomegalovirus exposure and HLA in healthy donors. V and J are TRBV2 and TRBJ2-2; 12 nucleotides line up with TRBD2. The sequence was collected from a man younger than 45 in good health and CMV-seronegative. Sequencing was done on a sample of PBMCs. In nucleotides, the CDR3 is TGTGCCAGCAGATGGACTAGCGGGGTAACCGGGGAGCTGTTTTTT. Translation gives CASRWTSGVTGELFF.